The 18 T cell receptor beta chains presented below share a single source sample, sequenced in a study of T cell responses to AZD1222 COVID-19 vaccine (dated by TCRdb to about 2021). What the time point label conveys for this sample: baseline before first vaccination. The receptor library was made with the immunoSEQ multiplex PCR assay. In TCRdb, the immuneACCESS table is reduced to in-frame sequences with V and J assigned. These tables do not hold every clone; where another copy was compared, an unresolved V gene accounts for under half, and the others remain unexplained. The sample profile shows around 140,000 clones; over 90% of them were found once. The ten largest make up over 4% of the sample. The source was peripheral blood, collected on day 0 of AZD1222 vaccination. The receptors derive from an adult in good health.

CDR3 loop: CASSDRGGDQPQHF. CDR3 nucleotide sequence: TGTGCCAGCAGTGACCGGGGAGGGGATCAGCCCCAGCATTTT. The rearrangement links TRBV25-1 to TRBJ1-5, with D possibly TRBD1 on 5 matching bases. This CDR3 spans 14 amino acids. Germline-derived CDR1 and CDR2 are MGHDK and SYGVNS. With 3 bases removed from V and 5 bases from J, the gap between germline ends came to 11 bases.

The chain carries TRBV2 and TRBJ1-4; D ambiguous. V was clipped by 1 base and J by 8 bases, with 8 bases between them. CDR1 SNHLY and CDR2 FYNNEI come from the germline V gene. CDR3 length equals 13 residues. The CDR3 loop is CASSEGPGEKLFF. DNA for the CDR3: TGTGCCAGCAGTGAAGGGCCCGGGGAAAAACTGTTTTTT.

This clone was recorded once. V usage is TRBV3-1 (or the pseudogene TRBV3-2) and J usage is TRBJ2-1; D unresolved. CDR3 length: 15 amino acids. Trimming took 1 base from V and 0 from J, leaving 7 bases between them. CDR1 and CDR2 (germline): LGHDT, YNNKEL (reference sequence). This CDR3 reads CASSQGAASYNEQFF. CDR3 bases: TGTGCCAGCAGCCAAGGGGCTGCCTCCTACAATGAGCAGTTCTTC.

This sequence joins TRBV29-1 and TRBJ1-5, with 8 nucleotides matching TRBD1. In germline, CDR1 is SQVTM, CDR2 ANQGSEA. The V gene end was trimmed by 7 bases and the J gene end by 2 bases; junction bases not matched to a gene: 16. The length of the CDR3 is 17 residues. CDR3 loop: CSALTGQGAMGNQPQHF. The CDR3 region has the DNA TGCAGCGCCCTGACGGGGCAGGGGGCGATGGGCAATCAGCCCCAGCATTTT.

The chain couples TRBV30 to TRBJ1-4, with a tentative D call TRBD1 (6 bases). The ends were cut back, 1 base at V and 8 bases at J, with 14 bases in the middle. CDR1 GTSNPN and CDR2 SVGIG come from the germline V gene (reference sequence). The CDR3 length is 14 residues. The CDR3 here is CAWSEGGLEEKLFF. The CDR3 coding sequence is TGTGCCTGGAGTGAGGGGGGGCTGGAGGAAAAACTGTTTTTT.

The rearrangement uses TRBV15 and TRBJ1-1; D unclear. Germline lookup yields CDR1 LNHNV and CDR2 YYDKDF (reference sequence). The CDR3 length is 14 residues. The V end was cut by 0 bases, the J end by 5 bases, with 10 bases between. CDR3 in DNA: TGTGCCACCAGCAGAGATTTTGTCCAGACTGAAGCTTTCTTT. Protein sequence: CATSRDFVQTEAFF.

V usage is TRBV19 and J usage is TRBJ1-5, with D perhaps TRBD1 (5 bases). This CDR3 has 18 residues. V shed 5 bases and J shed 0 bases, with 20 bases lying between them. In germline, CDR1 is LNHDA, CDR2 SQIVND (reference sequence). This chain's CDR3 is CASSPDIDSFNSNQPQHF. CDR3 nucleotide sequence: TGTGCCAGTAGTCCCGACATCGACAGCTTTAATAGCAATCAGCCCCAGCATTTT.

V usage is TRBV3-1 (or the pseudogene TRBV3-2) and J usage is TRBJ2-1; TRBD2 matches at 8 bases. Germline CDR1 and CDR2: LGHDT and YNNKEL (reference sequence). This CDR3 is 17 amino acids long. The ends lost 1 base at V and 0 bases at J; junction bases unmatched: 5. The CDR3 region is CASSQGGSGVSYNEQFF. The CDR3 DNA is TGTGCCAGCAGCCAAGGTGGTAGCGGGGTCTCCTACAATGAGCAGTTCTTC.

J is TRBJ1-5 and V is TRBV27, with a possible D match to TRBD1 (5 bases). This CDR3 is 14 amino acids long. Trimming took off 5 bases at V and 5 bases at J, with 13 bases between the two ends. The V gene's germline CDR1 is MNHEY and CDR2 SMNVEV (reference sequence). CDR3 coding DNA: TGTGCCAGCAGTCCTCTCGGGGGTGATCAGCCCCAGCATTTT. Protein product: CASSPLGGDQPQHF.

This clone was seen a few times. As DNA, the CDR3 is TGCGCCAGCAGTGGGACCTCGGGGGGCGAGCAGTACTTC. Translating it yields CASSGTSGGEQYF. The chain uses TRBV10-1 and TRBJ2-7; 7 bases map to TRBD2. CDR3 length: 13 residues. The V and J ends lost 4 bases and 6 bases, in that order; junction bases with no gene match: 6. Germline V gene lookup returns CDR1 WNHNN and CDR2 SYGVQD (reference sequence).

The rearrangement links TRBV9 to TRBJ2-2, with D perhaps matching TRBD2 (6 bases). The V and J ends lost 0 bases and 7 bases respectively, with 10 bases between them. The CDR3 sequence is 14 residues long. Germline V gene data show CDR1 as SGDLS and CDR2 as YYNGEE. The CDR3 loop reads CASSVAGVGGELFF. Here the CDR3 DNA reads TGTGCCAGCAGCGTAGCGGGAGTGGGCGGGGAGCTGTTTTTT.

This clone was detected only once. DNA of the CDR3: TGTGCCAGCAGTCCCCGGGTAGCGGCTAGCACAGATACGCAGTATTTT. Its translation is CASSPRVAASTDTQYF. This chain joins TRBV4-2 and TRBJ2-3, with TRBD2 as a possible D gene (6 bases). V lost 6 bases to trimming and J lost 0 bases, with 16 bases between them. Germline CDR1 reads LGHNA; CDR2 reads YNFKEQ. The CDR3 length is 16 residues.

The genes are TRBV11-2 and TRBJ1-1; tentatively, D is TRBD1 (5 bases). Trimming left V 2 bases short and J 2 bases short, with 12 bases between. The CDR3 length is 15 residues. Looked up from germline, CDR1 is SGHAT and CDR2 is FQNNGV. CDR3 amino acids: CASSLLRVLNTEAFF. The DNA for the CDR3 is TGTGCCAGCAGCTTACTCAGGGTCCTTAACACTGAAGCTTTCTTT.

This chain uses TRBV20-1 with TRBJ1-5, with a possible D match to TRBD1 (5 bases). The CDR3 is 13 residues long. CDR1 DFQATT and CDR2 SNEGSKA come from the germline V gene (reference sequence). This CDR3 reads CSARGTAEGPQHF. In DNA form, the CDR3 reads TGCAGCGCTCGTGGGACTGCAGAGGGGCCCCAGCATTTT.

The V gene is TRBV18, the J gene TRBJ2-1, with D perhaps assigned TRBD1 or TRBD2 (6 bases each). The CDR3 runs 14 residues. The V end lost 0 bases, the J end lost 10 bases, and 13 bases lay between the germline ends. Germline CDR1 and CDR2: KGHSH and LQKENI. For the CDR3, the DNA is TGTGCCAGCTCACCACCGTCCCCCGGGGGCGAGCAGTTCTTC. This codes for CASSPPSPGGEQFF.

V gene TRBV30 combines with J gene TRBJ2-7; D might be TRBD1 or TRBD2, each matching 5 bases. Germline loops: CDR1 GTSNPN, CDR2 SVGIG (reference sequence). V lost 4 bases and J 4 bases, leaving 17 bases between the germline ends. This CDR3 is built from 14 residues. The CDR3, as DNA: TGTGCCTGGAAACGGGGCAGTGGCAGGTACGAGCAGTACTTC. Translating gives CAWKRGSGRYEQYF.

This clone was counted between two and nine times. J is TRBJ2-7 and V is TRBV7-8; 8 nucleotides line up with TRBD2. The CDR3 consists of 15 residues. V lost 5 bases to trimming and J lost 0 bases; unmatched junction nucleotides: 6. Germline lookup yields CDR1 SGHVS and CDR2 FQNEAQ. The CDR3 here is CASSQLADLSYEQYF. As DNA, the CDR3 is TGTGCCAGCAGCCAACTAGCGGACCTCTCCTACGAGCAGTACTTC.

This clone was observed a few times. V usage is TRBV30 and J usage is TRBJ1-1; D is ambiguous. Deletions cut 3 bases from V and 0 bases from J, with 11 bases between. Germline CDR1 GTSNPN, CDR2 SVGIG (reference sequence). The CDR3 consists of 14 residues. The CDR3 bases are TGTGCCTGGAGCCCATGGACGGTGAACACTGAAGCTTTCTTT. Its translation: CAWSPWTVNTEAFF. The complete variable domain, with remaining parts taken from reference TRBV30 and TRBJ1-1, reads SQTIHQWPATLVQPVGSPLSLECTVEGTSNPNLYWYRQAAGRGLQLLFYSVGIGQISSEVPQNLSASRPQDRQFILSSKKLLLSDSGFYLCAWSPWTVNTEAFFGQGTRLTVV.